This T cell receptor (beta chain) was observed in a study of blood T cells in healthy people across ages. Extraction of total RNA produced a minimum of 6 micrograms from each sample. Turning to this clonotype: As yet, its antigen is unknown. One junction end disagrees with the germline gene, perhaps due to a read error.

Study-level results: Getting older went along with TCR beta diversity per million T cells dropping roughly linearly. Higher diversity and more naive CD4+ cells were features of long-lived donors, compared to aged donors.

A second about 7 to 12 cycle PCR used barcoded and J-beta primers. A 12-random-nucleotide template-switch adaptor tagged each cDNA molecule. MiXCR, applied by TCRdb to the 5' RACE reads, yields one record per CDR3 protein. The top ten hold about an eighth of the sample, which has around 1,100,000 distinct CDR3 sequences, around two fifths seen once. The CDR3 sequence is 14 residues long. Sequenced sample: blood. V is TRBV12-3 or TRBV12-4 and J is TRBJ2-3, with 7 bases identical to TRBD1. This receptor was identified in a man between 18 and 35 years old in good health. CDR3 in amino acids: CASSSTGVADTRYF. CDR3 coding DNA: TGTGCCAGCAGTTCAACAGGGGTGGCAGATACGCGGTATTTT.